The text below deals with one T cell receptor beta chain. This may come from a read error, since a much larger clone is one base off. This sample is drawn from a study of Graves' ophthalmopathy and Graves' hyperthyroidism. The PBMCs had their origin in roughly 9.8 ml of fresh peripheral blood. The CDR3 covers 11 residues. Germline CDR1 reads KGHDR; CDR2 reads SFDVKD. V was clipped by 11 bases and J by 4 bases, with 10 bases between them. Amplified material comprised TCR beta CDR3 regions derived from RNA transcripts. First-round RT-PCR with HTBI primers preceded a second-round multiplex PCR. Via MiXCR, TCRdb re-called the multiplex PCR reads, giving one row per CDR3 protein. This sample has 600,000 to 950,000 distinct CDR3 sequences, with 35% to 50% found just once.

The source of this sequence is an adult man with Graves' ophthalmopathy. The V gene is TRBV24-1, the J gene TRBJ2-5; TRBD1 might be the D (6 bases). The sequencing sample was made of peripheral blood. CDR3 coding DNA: TGTGCCAGGGGGCTGGGAGAGACCCAGTACTTC. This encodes CARGLGETQYF.